This entry features one TCR beta chain sequence. This CDR3 comprises 16 residues. Germline CDR1 reads MNHEY; CDR2 reads SVGAGI. The ends lost 3 bases at V and 8 bases at J; junction bases unmatched: 12. The source of the sample is a study of tumor-infiltrating lymphocytes in primary liver carcinoma. A primer in the constant region served to generate TCR beta cDNA from approximately 450 ng of total RNA. Sequencing libraries for TCR beta derived from three nested multiplex PCR rounds that used slightly modified ARM-PCR. Use of TRBV1-TRBV30 forward primers with a C-beta reverse primer characterized the first two PCR rounds, which lasted ten to eleven cycles each. In TCRdb, the multiplex PCR reads were re-called with MiXCR into one record per CDR3 protein. The table has just over 300,000 distinct CDR3 sequences, roughly three fifths seen once. RNA isolated from unsorted whole blood supplied the blood RNA, with germline DNA also extracted.

Sequenced material: peripheral blood. The chain employs TRBV6-5 and TRBJ2-2, with 7 bases lining up with TRBD2. This sequence originates from a woman aged 25 to 39 with primary liver carcinoma and hepatitis B virus infection. The CDR3, as DNA: TGTGCCAGCAGTTATGGGGGTCGTCGGGAGGTGGGGGAGCTGTTTTTT. Translated, it gives CASSYGGRREVGELFF.